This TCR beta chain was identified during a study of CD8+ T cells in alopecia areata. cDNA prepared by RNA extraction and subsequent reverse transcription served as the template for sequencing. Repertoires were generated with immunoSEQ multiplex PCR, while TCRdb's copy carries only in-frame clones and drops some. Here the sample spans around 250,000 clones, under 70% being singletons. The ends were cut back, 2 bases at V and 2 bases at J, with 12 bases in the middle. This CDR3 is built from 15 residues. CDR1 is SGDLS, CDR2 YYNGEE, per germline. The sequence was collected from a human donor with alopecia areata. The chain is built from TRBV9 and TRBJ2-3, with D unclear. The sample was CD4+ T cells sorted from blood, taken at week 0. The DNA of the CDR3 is TGTGCCAGCAGCGTTTCTCCAGCCTACACAGATACGCAGTATTTT. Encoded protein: CASSVSPAYTDTQYF.